One and the same sample provided the 13 T cell receptor beta chains below, sequenced in a study of T-cell memory formation after mild COVID-19. TCRdb fed the 5' RACE reads into MiXCR, producing one record per CDR3 protein. The table has 45,000 to 55,000 distinct CDR3 sequences, around 7.3% seen once; the top ten hold roughly 1.4%. Sequencing used PBMCs or a T cell subset sorted from them (not recorded which). These receptors all stem from a man between 18 and 35 years old who had mild COVID-19 (a few samples of this study predate the infection). Cell type and time point are not known.

This clonotype was detected only a few times. The gene calls are TRBV7-8 and TRBJ1-1; D remains unclear. Germline CDR1 SGHVS, CDR2 FQNEAQ. CDR3 length: 14 residues. The V and J ends lost 5 bases and 7 bases respectively, with 17 bases between them. The CDR3 coding sequence is TGTGCCAGCAGCGCCCGTGAGGGCAAACTTGAAGCTTTCTTT. Protein: CASSAREGKLEAFF.

This clonotype showed up just a few times. The chain uses TRBV4-2 and TRBJ2-2, with D possibly TRBD1 on 6 matching bases. V dropped 0 bases and J dropped 5 bases, with 16 bases sitting between them. The CDR3 runs to 17 residues. Per germline, CDR1 LGHNA and CDR2 YNFKEQ. CDR3 sequence (DNA): TGTGCCAGCAGCCAAGAGGGGGACAAACGAACAACCGGGGAGCTGTTTTTT. This translates into CASSQEGDKRTTGELFF.

This clonotype showed up just a few times. V is TRBV6-6 and J is TRBJ2-1; TRBD1 aligns across 8 bases. V shed 0 bases and J 4 bases; nucleotides not matched to a gene: 5. Per the germline V gene, CDR1 is MNHNY and CDR2 is SVGAGI (reference sequence). CDR3 length: 16 residues. In nucleotides, the CDR3 is TGTGCCAGCAGTTACTCGAGCAGGGGGCATTACAATGAGCAGTTCTTC. The encoded protein is CASSYSSRGHYNEQFF.

This clonotype was counted between two and nine times. CDR3 amino acids: CASSLLGTGGTDTQYF. The CDR3 nucleotides read TGTGCCAGCAGCCTGCTGGGGACAGGGGGCACAGATACGCAGTATTTT. V is TRBV5-6 and J is TRBJ2-3, with 10 bases aligning to TRBD1. V lost 4 bases, J lost 1 base, and 6 bases stayed unmatched. Germline loops: CDR1 SGHDT, CDR2 YYEEEE. This CDR3 region has 16 residues.

This clonotype has a count of ten or more. The V call is TRBV7-6, the J call TRBJ2-3; D possibly corresponds to TRBD2 (6 bases). The CDR3 is made up of 16 amino acids. The V end lost 0 bases, the J end lost 1 base, and 11 bases lay between the germline ends. CDR1 and CDR2 (germline): SGHVS, FNYEAQ. The CDR3 region is CASSLAWASGTDTQYF. The CDR3 region has the DNA TGTGCCAGCAGCTTAGCGTGGGCTAGCGGCACAGATACGCAGTATTTT. The whole variable domain, filled in from reference TRBV7-6 and TRBJ2-3, reads GAGVSQSPRYKVTKRGQDVALRCDPISGHVSLYWYRQALGQGPEFLTYFNYEAQQDKSGLPNDRFSAERPEGSISTLTIQRTEQRDSAMYRCASSLAWASGTDTQYFGPGTRLTVL.

The gene calls are TRBV12-3 or TRBV12-4 and TRBJ2-3; D is ambiguous. V lost 5 bases and J 1 base, leaving 13 bases between the germline ends. The CDR3 covers 15 residues. CDR3 coding DNA: TGTGCCAGCAGTATCGGTCGGCCGGGCACAGATACGCAGTATTTT. Translated: CASSIGRPGTDTQYF.

This clonotype occurred a few times. The chain combines TRBV5-6 with TRBJ2-1; D is perhaps TRBD2 (6 bases). The CDR3 runs 15 residues. Germline V gives CDR1 SGHDT, CDR2 YYEEEE. Between the trimmed V and J ends, which lost 6 bases and 9 bases, there was a span of 22 bases. In DNA form, the CDR3 reads TGTGCCAGCACCTTTGGGGCTAGCGAGCTTACTGAGCAGTTCTTC. It encodes CASTFGASELTEQFF.

This clonotype was observed a few times. The J gene is TRBJ2-3, the V gene TRBV2, with 9 bases lining up with TRBD2. The CDR3 has 15 amino acids. J gave up 2 bases and V 6 bases, and 6 bases lay outside the gene matches. The germline gives CDR1 SNHLY, CDR2 FYNNEI. The CDR3 loop reads CASRERGVVTDTQYF. Here the CDR3 DNA reads TGTGCCAGCAGGGAGCGGGGGGTGGTCACAGATACGCAGTATTTT.

This clonotype has a count of ten or more. The chain carries TRBV6-2 or TRBV6-3 and TRBJ1-1; the D gene is possibly TRBD1 (5 bases). CDR1 is MNHEY, CDR2 SVGEGT, per germline. V lost 4 bases to trimming and J lost 1 base, with 10 bases between them. The CDR3 is made up of 14 amino acids. The CDR3 is CASSWGAGNTEAFF. CDR3 nucleotide sequence: TGTGCCAGCAGTTGGGGCGCAGGGAACACTGAAGCTTTCTTT.

This clonotype was seen many times. This chain joins TRBV5-5 and TRBJ2-7; D may correspond to TRBD1 or TRBD2 (6 bases each). Per the germline V gene, CDR1 is SGHKS and CDR2 is YYEKEE (reference sequence). The germline V and J ends were trimmed by 4 bases and 5 bases, with 13 bases remaining between them. The CDR3 is made up of 13 amino acids. The CDR3 sequence is CASSQGGLDEQYF. CDR3 coding DNA: TGTGCCAGCAGCCAAGGGGGGCTTGACGAGCAGTACTTC.

This clonotype turned up a few times. The chain links TRBV6-2 or TRBV6-3 to TRBJ2-7, with 7 bases fitting TRBD1. The ends lost 10 bases at V and 6 bases at J; junction bases unmatched: 9. Germline V gene lookup returns CDR1 MNHEY and CDR2 SVGEGT. This CDR3 has 12 amino acids. The CDR3 is CATQEAGGEQYV. CDR3 in DNA: TGTGCCACCCAGGAGGCAGGGGGCGAGCAGTACGTC.

The DNA of the CDR3 is TGTGCCAGTGGGACTTCGCGTGCCTACGAGCAGTACTTC. It translates to CASGTSRAYEQYF. The chain employs TRBV3-1 and TRBJ2-7; a weak D match, TRBD2 (6 bases). The CDR3 spans 13 residues. In germline, CDR1 is LGHDT, CDR2 YNNKEL (reference sequence). Trimming shortened V by 9 bases and J by 2 bases, and 14 bases separated the two germline ends.

The sample holds many counts of this clonotype. V usage is TRBV7-2 and J usage is TRBJ2-4; no firm D call. Trimming took off 2 bases at V and 3 bases at J, with 11 bases between the two ends. Germline CDR1 SGHTA, CDR2 FQGNSA. The CDR3 totals 15 residues. CDR3 sequence: CASSLSTGNKNIQYF. CDR3 DNA sequence: TGTGCCAGCAGCTTAAGTACCGGAAACAAAAACATTCAGTACTTC. Full variable domain (missing parts from reference TRBV7-2 and TRBJ2-4): GAGVSQSPSNKVTEKGKDVELRCDPISGHTALYWYRQSLGQGLEFLIYFQGNSAPDKSGLPSDRFSAERTGGSVSTLTIQRTQQEDSAVYLCASSLSTGNKNIQYFGAGTRLSVL.